A selection of T cell receptor beta chains follows, all from one sample in a study of CD8+CD57+ T cells in acquired aplastic anemia. TCRdb recomputed calls from the reads with MiXCR, one row per CDR3 protein. The sample carries 150,000 to 200,000 distinct CDR3 sequences, less than 60% recorded once. Material: sorted CD4+, CD8+, or CD8+CD57+ T cells (not recorded which) from PBMCs. These receptors were obtained from a human donor with aplastic anemia. Both conserved end residues are part of each CDR3.

TRBV19	TRBJ2-6	CASSIDHTGANVLTF
TRBV9	TRBJ2-3	CASSARRLGSTDTQYF
TRBV7-7	TRBJ2-7	CASSATGPPTQYF
TRBV2	TRBJ1-3	CASRATGAGNTIYF
TRBV24-1	TRBJ2-2	CATSDLGESDTGELFF
TRBV2	TRBJ2-5	CASAGLAGGRETQYF
TRBV4-2	TRBJ1-5	CASSPGQDQPQHF
TRBV19	TRBJ1-1	CASLPDITRPPPNTEAFF
TRBV29-1	TRBJ2-1	CSVEDKDGSYNEQFF
TRBV12-3/TRBV12-4	TRBJ1-5	CAEVRGNQPQHF
TRBV19	TRBJ2-1	CASSIGTGEWDEQFF
TRBV12-3/TRBV12-4	TRBJ1-5	CASSLGSGLSQPQHF
TRBV2	TRBJ2-7	CASSSREVANTYEQYF
TRBV15	TRBJ2-3	CATSSDHVGDTQYF
TRBV7-8	TRBJ1-4	CVSSPQGNTEKLFF
TRBV3-1	TRBJ2-7	CASSQADRRPYEQYF
TRBV19	TRBJ1-3	CASSRPGGGSGNTIYF
TRBV27	TRBJ2-2	CASSQGLAGVANTGKLFF